One sample yielded the 14 T cell receptor beta chains listed below, sequenced in a study of early T cells in non-severe SARS-CoV-2 infection. TCRdb recomputed calls from the 5' RACE reads with MiXCR, one row per CDR3 protein. The sample shows more than 25,000 distinct CDR3 sequences, 4.6% of them seen only once. The material sequenced was whole blood. The receptors were sampled from an adult who was a healthcare worker with PCR-confirmed SARS-CoV-2 infection or an uninfected control (not recorded which).

The chain is built from TRBV5-1 and TRBJ2-3; TRBD2 matches 14 bases. V was pared by 2 bases and J by 4 bases, with 6 bases of the junction left unmatched. This CDR3 comprises 17 residues. Per the germline V gene, CDR1 is SGHRS and CDR2 is YFSETQ. CDR3 sequence (DNA): TGCGCCAGCAGCTTCTCCGGGACTAGCGGGGGACCAGATACGCAGTATTTT. Translation: CASSFSGTSGGPDTQYF.

There are many counts of this clonotype. The chain uses TRBV7-2 and TRBJ2-3; D call uncertain. This CDR3 comprises 13 residues. From germline, CDR1 is SGHTA and CDR2 FQGNSA. V lost 6 bases to trimming and J lost 1 base, with 8 bases between them. The CDR3 loop reads CASSYTRTDTQYF. The CDR3 DNA reads TGTGCCAGCAGTTATACCCGCACAGATACGCAGTATTTT.

This clonotype was detected only a few times. The rearrangement links TRBV5-1 to TRBJ2-1; TRBD2 agrees at 9 bases. CDR3 length: 16 amino acids. The V gene's germline CDR1 is SGHRS and CDR2 YFSETQ. Trimming took 4 bases from V and 1 from J; bases not matched to a gene: 6. The CDR3 coding sequence is TGCGCCAGCAGCCAATCGGCGGGAGGGTCCTACAATGAGCAGTTCTTC. It is translated as CASSQSAGGSYNEQFF. The full variable domain, with the rest looked up from reference TRBV5-1 and TRBJ2-1, is KAGVTQTPRYLIKTRGQQVTLSCSPISGHRSVSWYQQTPGQGLQFLFEYFSETQRNKGNFPGRFSGRQFSNSRSEMNVSTLELGDSALYLCASSQSAGGSYNEQFFGPGTRLTVL.

This clonotype appeared many times. This chain joins TRBV5-1 and TRBJ2-3, with TRBD2 as a possible D gene (5 bases). The CDR3 is made up of 14 amino acids. Per the germline V gene, CDR1 is SGHRS and CDR2 is YFSETQ. V lost 6 bases and J lost 1, with 12 bases in between. This CDR3 is CASTLRGGTDTQYF. The CDR3 DNA is TGCGCCAGCACCCTCCGGGGTGGCACAGATACGCAGTATTTT.

The rearrangement links TRBV5-6 to TRBJ1-1, with TRBD1 matching 7 bases. With 6 bases clipped from V and 0 bases from J, the junction kept 11 bases outside the gene matches. The CDR3 loop spans 16 amino acids. CDR1 and CDR2 (germline): SGHDT, YYEEEE. The CDR3 DNA is TGTGCCAGCACCCCCCGGACAGGCACTATGAACACTGAAGCTTTCTTT. Amino acid sequence: CASTPRTGTMNTEAFF.

The table lists this clonotype with many counts. J is TRBJ1-1 and V is TRBV7-9; D uncertain. Germline assignment: CDR1 SEHNR and CDR2 FQNEAQ (reference sequence). The CDR3 covers 14 residues. V was pared by 4 bases and J by 5 bases, with 14 bases between. CDR3 sequence: CASSSGMGRTEAFF. In nucleotides, the CDR3 is TGTGCCAGCAGCTCCGGGATGGGTCGGACTGAAGCTTTCTTT.

The chain uses TRBV7-9 and TRBJ2-5, with a tentative D call TRBD1 (6 bases). This CDR3 has 15 amino acids. V lost 4 bases, J lost 2 bases, and 14 bases lay in between. Germline V gene sequence: CDR1 SEHNR, CDR2 FQNEAQ (reference sequence). The CDR3 is CASSSQGTLQETQYF. As DNA, the CDR3 is TGTGCCAGCAGCTCACAGGGAACCCTACAAGAGACCCAGTACTTC.

This clonotype came up many times. This chain links TRBV6-5 with TRBJ2-7; 8 positions agree with TRBD2. The CDR3 length is 14 residues. The V segment lost 3 bases and the J segment 7 bases; nucleotides outside the gene matches: 8. Germline assignment: CDR1 MNHEY and CDR2 SVGAGI. CDR3 loop: CASSYTSGGLEQYF. For the CDR3, the DNA is TGTGCCAGCAGTTATACTAGCGGCGGATTGGAGCAGTACTTC.

This clonotype was seen a few times. One end of the junction is discordant with germline, which a read error may explain. The chain recombines TRBV10-3 with TRBJ2-2, with D possibly TRBD1 on 6 matching bases. Germline V gene data show CDR1 as ENHRY and CDR2 as SYGVKD. CDR3 length: 14 amino acids. The CDR3 reads CVITGTYDTGELFF. The CDR3 DNA sequence: TGTGTCATCACCGGGACATACGATACCGGGGAGCTGTTTTTT.

This clonotype came up many times. V usage is TRBV20-1 and J usage is TRBJ2-3; the D is unclear. The V end was cut by 0 bases, the J end by 0 bases, with 10 bases between. The germline CDR1 and CDR2 sequences are DFQATT and SNEGSKA (reference sequence). CDR3 length: 15 residues. The CDR3 DNA reads TGCAGTGCTAGAGATCCTAGGCTTAGCACAGATACGCAGTATTTT. Its translation: CSARDPRLSTDTQYF.

This clonotype was seen at least ten times. V gene TRBV4-2 combines with J gene TRBJ2-3, with D possibly matching TRBD1 (5 bases). From germline, CDR1 is LGHNA and CDR2 YNFKEQ. Trimming pared 4 bases from V and 6 bases from J, leaving 17 bases between. CDR3 length: 15 residues. The CDR3 loop is CASSPAGSNADTQYF. CDR3 nucleotides: TGTGCCAGCAGCCCCGCAGGGTCGAACGCCGATACGCAGTATTTT.

This clonotype was seen ten or more times. The genes are TRBV11-2 and TRBJ2-2; D could derive from TRBD1 or TRBD2 (6 bases each). V gave up 5 bases and J gave up 7 bases, with 20 bases separating them. The CDR3 runs to 16 residues. Germline V gene data show CDR1 as SGHAT and CDR2 as FQNNGV. The CDR3 DNA sequence: TGTGCCAGCAGCCGAGAGGGGGGCAGCTTGAACGGGGAGCTGTTTTTT. It translates to CASSREGGSLNGELFF.

V usage is TRBV5-1 and J usage is TRBJ1-4; 7 nucleotides agree with TRBD1. Germline trimming cut 4 bases from V and 5 bases from J; bases unmatched to any gene: 5. CDR1 and CDR2 (germline): SGHRS, YFSETQ. The CDR3 has 14 residues. CDR3 amino acids: CASSLGTENEKLFF. CDR3 DNA: TGCGCCAGCAGCCTCGGGACAGAGAATGAAAAACTGTTTTTT.

Many counts were recorded for this clonotype. This chain joins TRBV11-2 and TRBJ2-3, with D perhaps TRBD1 or TRBD2 (5 bases each). Trimming cost V 10 bases and J 4 bases, with 15 bases left between them. CDR3 size: 13 residues. Germline CDR1 reads SGHAT; CDR2 reads FQNNGV. This chain's CDR3 is CAIPRDGADTQYF. The CDR3 region has the DNA TGTGCCATCCCAAGGGACGGGGCAGATACGCAGTATTTT.